The T cell receptor (beta chain) under discussion was sequenced for a study of cytomegalovirus exposure and HLA in healthy donors. Per germline, CDR1 SEHNR and CDR2 FQNEAQ (reference sequence). V was trimmed by 5 bases and J by 3 bases, leaving 20 bases between them. The CDR3 is made up of 16 amino acids. Findings and caveats of the study: Most CMV-associated TCR beta chains appeared HLA-restricted in a later analysis. The study listed some 160 cytomegalovirus-associated TCR beta chains. In vitro confirmation showed three CMV-associated chains to be CMV antigen specific.

About this clone: The antigen remains unidentified.

The PCR made use of 60 Vbeta and 13 Jbeta primers. In the authors' methods: Roughly 11 million shared chains were among the roughly 80 million unique TCR beta chains that a later analysis counted. Sequencing was performed with immunoSEQ multiplex PCR; in TCRdb, only in-frame clones are kept and a portion is missing. V and J calls and clone size are copied from that table; D and trimming were computed from the DNA. This sample's table reports more than 95,000 clones. This chain links TRBV7-9 with TRBJ2-7, with D tentatively TRBD2 (5 bases). The sample consisted of PBMCs. This TCR came from a man younger than 45 in good health and CMV-seronegative. The chain's CDR3 is CASSPKRVRTVYEQYF. In DNA, the CDR3 is TGTGCCAGCAGCCCTAAGAGGGTCCGCACTGTCTACGAGCAGTACTTC.